These 27 T cell receptor beta chains were sequenced from one sample in a study of cytomegalovirus exposure and HLA in healthy donors. Assay: immunoSEQ multiplex PCR; the TCRdb copy retains only in-frame clones and omits some. The sample lists roughly 60,000 clones; about 90% were seen once. The source material was PBMCs. Source of these receptors: a young woman in good health and CMV-seronegative.

The chain joins TRBV9 to TRBJ1-2; no clear D gene. The CDR3 runs to 13 residues. Germline V gene lookup returns CDR1 SGDLS and CDR2 YYNGEE. The V end was cut by 3 bases, the J end by 4 bases, with 10 bases between. The CDR3 region is CASSAQASYGYTF. The CDR3 region has the DNA TGTGCCAGCAGCGCTCAGGCTTCCTATGGCTACACCTTC.

The chain combines TRBV19 with TRBJ1-4; 7 bases align to TRBD1. CDR1 and CDR2 from the germline V gene are LNHDA and SQIVND (reference sequence). J gave up 5 bases and V 5 bases, and 11 bases lay outside the gene matches. This CDR3 region has 16 residues. CDR3 coding DNA: TGTGCCAGTAGTCCGAGGAGACAGGGTGTCAATGAAAAACTGTTTTTT. The encoded protein is CASSPRRQGVNEKLFF. Supplemented by reference TRBV19 and TRBJ1-4, the full variable domain reads DGGITQSPKYLFRKEGQNVTLSCEQNLNHDAMYWYRQDPGQGLRLIYYSQIVNDFQKGDIAEGYSVSREKKESFPLTVTSAQKNPTAFYLCASSPRRQGVNEKLFFGSGTQLSVL.

The genes are TRBV27 and TRBJ2-3; D uncertain. The CDR3 totals 14 residues. Trimming took 5 bases from V and 4 from J, leaving 13 bases between them. Per the germline V gene, CDR1 is MNHEY and CDR2 is SMNVEV (reference sequence). CDR3 protein: CASSPAIRADTQYF. The CDR3 DNA reads TGTGCCAGCAGTCCCGCCATCCGAGCAGATACGCAGTATTTT.

This clone was counted only a few times. CDR3 DNA sequence: TGTGCCAGCAGTGGGGACAAATCCTACGAGCAGTACTTC. It specifies CASSGDKSYEQYF. V usage is TRBV25-1 and J usage is TRBJ2-7; the D gene is possibly TRBD1 (6 bases). With 4 bases removed from V and 1 base from J, the gap between germline ends came to 8 bases. CDR1 and CDR2 from the germline V gene are MGHDK and SYGVNS. CDR3 length: 13 residues.

The chain links TRBV5-1 to TRBJ2-2; D remains unclear. The CDR3 spans 16 residues. Deletions cut 2 bases from V and 3 bases from J, with 14 bases between. The germline gives CDR1 SGHRS, CDR2 YFSETQ. Here the CDR3 DNA reads TGCGCCAGCAGCTTCTTAGACATGGTTGACACCGGGGAGCTGTTTTTT. Translating gives CASSFLDMVDTGELFF.

The chain joins TRBV7-2 to TRBJ2-2, with 9 positions matching TRBD1. With 3 bases clipped from V and 3 bases from J, the junction kept 5 bases outside the gene matches. Per germline, CDR1 SGHTA and CDR2 FQGNSA. This CDR3 is built from 16 residues. CDR3 amino acids: CASSFGTGFYTGELFF. CDR3 bases: TGTGCCAGCAGCTTCGGGACAGGGTTTTACACCGGGGAGCTGTTTTTT.

This clone is a singleton in its sample. V and J are TRBV27 and TRBJ1-1, with D possibly TRBD1 on 5 matching bases. Germline CDR1 is MNHEY and CDR2 is SMNVEV (reference sequence). V lost 2 bases, J lost 4 bases, and 8 bases lay in between. This CDR3 contains 13 residues. CDR3 sequence: CASSLGGVTEAFF. Here the CDR3 DNA reads TGTGCCAGCAGTTTAGGAGGGGTCACTGAAGCTTTCTTT.

This clone was observed a single time. The chain has TRBV14 and TRBJ2-7, with D possibly TRBD1 on 5 matching bases. The V and J ends lost 1 base and 3 bases respectively, with 13 bases between them. The germline CDR1 and CDR2 sequences are SGHDN and FVKESK. The CDR3 length is 15 residues. The CDR3 reads CASSQGGLLVYEQYF. CDR3 nucleotide sequence: TGTGCCAGCAGCCAAGGGGGCCTTTTGGTCTACGAGCAGTACTTC.

This clone was picked up one time. V gene TRBV5-1 combines with J gene TRBJ1-1; 8 bases agree with TRBD1. The trim removed 0 bases at V and 3 bases at J, leaving 10 bases unmatched. The CDR3 has 17 amino acids. In germline, CDR1 is SGHRS, CDR2 YFSETQ. CDR3 sequence (DNA): TGCGCCAGCAGCTTGGAACAGGGGGGCTATGAAGACACTGAAGCTTTCTTT. It specifies CASSLEQGGYEDTEAFF.

The gene calls are TRBV29-1 and TRBJ2-7; 8 bases match TRBD2. Unmatched junction bases numbered 4, after V lost 3 bases and J lost 0 bases. Germline CDR1 reads SQVTM; CDR2 reads ANQGSEA. The CDR3 has 14 residues. CDR3 protein: CSVDLAGRSYEQYF. CDR3 DNA sequence: TGCAGCGTTGATCTAGCGGGCCGCTCCTACGAGCAGTACTTC.

The chain employs TRBV4-1 and TRBJ2-6; 7 bases are shared with TRBD1. J gave up 0 bases and V 4 bases, and 12 bases lay outside the gene matches. Germline V lookup: CDR1 MGHRA, CDR2 YSYEKL. The CDR3 spans 19 residues. In DNA, the CDR3 is TGCGCCAGCAGCCCCGGCCCGGGGACAGCCTTCTCTGGGGCCAACGTCCTGACTTTC. It specifies CASSPGPGTAFSGANVLTF.

The J gene is TRBJ2-5, the V gene TRBV6-6, with a tentative D call TRBD2 (5 bases). Trimming left V 5 bases short and J 4 bases short, with 11 bases between. Per germline, CDR1 MNHNY and CDR2 SVGAGI (reference sequence). CDR3 length: 13 amino acids. This chain's CDR3 is CASSTPRGETQYF. As DNA, the CDR3 is TGTGCCAGCAGTACCCCCCGGGGAGAGACCCAGTACTTC.

The V call is TRBV11-2, the J call TRBJ2-3; D might be TRBD1 (6 bases). Per the germline V gene, CDR1 is SGHAT and CDR2 is FQNNGV. Trimming pared 1 base from V and 2 bases from J, leaving 16 bases between. This CDR3 contains 17 residues. CDR3 in amino acids: CASSLGLGGLTTDTQYF. The CDR3 DNA reads TGTGCCAGCAGCTTAGGGTTAGGGGGTCTCACCACAGATACGCAGTATTTT.

The V call is TRBV9, the J call TRBJ2-2; 8 bases map to TRBD2. The CDR3 covers 13 residues. The germline gives CDR1 SGDLS, CDR2 YYNGEE. V shed 6 bases, J shed 6 bases, and the junction held 4 bases outside the gene matches. CDR3 amino acids: CASTRGGAGELFF. The DNA of the CDR3 is TGTGCCAGCACCCGGGGGGGCGCCGGGGAGCTGTTTTTT.

This clone was counted between two and nine times. The chain is built from TRBV6-6 and TRBJ1-1; 7 nucleotides align to TRBD1. Germline CDR1 MNHNY, CDR2 SVGAGI (reference sequence). V lost 6 bases, J lost 1 base, and 2 bases stayed unmatched. This CDR3 has 13 amino acids. CDR3 sequence: CASRWTGNTEAFF. DNA of the CDR3: TGTGCCAGCAGGTGGACAGGGAACACTGAAGCTTTCTTT.

The table lists this clone with a few counts. The chain carries TRBV5-1 and TRBJ1-4; 7 nucleotides agree with TRBD1. V dropped 3 bases and J dropped 8; count of bases not matched to a gene: 10. The CDR3 contains 15 residues. In germline, CDR1 is SGHRS, CDR2 YFSETQ. The CDR3 is CASSSQTGFDEKLFF. The CDR3 DNA reads TGCGCCAGCAGCTCCCAGACAGGGTTTGACGAAAAACTGTTTTTT.

V is TRBV11-3 and J is TRBJ2-3, with 8 bases that match TRBD2. The CDR3 length is 17 residues. The germline CDR1 and CDR2 sequences are SGHNT and YENEEA. The junction had 13 bases not matched to a gene; V was cut back by 6 bases and J by 2 bases. The CDR3: CASRGTLPGGHTDTQYF. The CDR3 DNA is TGTGCCAGCAGGGGGACATTACCGGGGGGGCACACAGATACGCAGTATTTT.

The J gene is TRBJ1-1, the V gene TRBV27; D is ambiguous. CDR3 length: 12 amino acids. CDR1 and CDR2 (germline): MNHEY, SMNVEV (reference sequence). V was cut by 7 bases and J by 3 bases, with 9 bases left in between. In DNA form, the CDR3 reads TGTGCCAGCATAGGCGGCTACACTGAAGCTTTCTTT. Protein: CASIGGYTEAFF.

The genes are TRBV4-2 and TRBJ2-5; 9 bases are shared with TRBD2. Germline CDR1 is LGHNA and CDR2 is YNFKEQ. The J segment lost 4 bases and the V segment lost 0 bases, leaving 9 bases of the junction unmatched. CDR3 size: 17 residues. CDR3 nucleotide sequence: TGTGCCAGCAGCCAAGATGGGGCTAGCGGGGAGGTAGAGACCCAGTACTTC. It codes for CASSQDGASGEVETQYF.

The chain is built from TRBV6-6 and TRBJ1-5; D is undetermined. This CDR3 comprises 12 residues. The V gene's germline CDR1 is MNHNY and CDR2 SVGAGI (reference sequence). Trimming removed 0 bases at V and 9 bases at J, with 6 bases between. The CDR3 reads CASSYSRGPQHF. The CDR3 nucleotides are TGTGCCAGCAGTTACTCTCGGGGGCCCCAGCATTTT.

The V call is TRBV5-8, the J call TRBJ1-5; D gene uncertain. Germline CDR1 and CDR2: SGHTS and YDEGEE. The CDR3 is 12 amino acids. Deletions cut 1 base from V and 8 bases from J, with 7 bases between. The CDR3 DNA reads as TGTGCCAGCAGCTTGTTTGTAGAGCCCCAGCATTTT. Residues: CASSLFVEPQHF. The variable domain in full, completed from reference TRBV5-8 and TRBJ1-5, reads EAGVTQSPTHLIKTRGQQATLRCSPISGHTSVYWYQQALGLGLQFLLWYDEGEERNRGNFPPRFSGRQFPNYSSELNVNALELEDSALYLCASSLFVEPQHFGDGTRLSIL.

The chain recombines TRBV28 with TRBJ2-7; no reliable D call. Trimming cost V 3 bases and J 1 base, with 10 bases left between them. The germline gives CDR1 MDHEN, CDR2 SYDVKM. CDR3 size: 14 residues. The CDR3 sequence: CASSLWWSSYEQYF. For the CDR3, the DNA is TGTGCCAGCAGTTTGTGGTGGAGTTCCTACGAGCAGTACTTC. Based on the CDR3 plus reference TRBV28 and TRBJ2-7, the full variable domain is DVKVTQSSRYLVKRTGEKVFLECVQDMDHENMFWYRQDPGLGLRLIYFSYDVKMKEKGDIPEGYSVSREKKERFSLILESASTNQTSMYLCASSLWWSSYEQYFGPGTRLTVT.

The chain carries TRBV10-3 and TRBJ1-2; TRBD1 is a possible D gene (6 bases). CDR3 size: 15 residues. The V gene lost 6 bases and the J gene lost 4 bases, with 18 bases spanning the gap. The germline V gene has CDR1 ENHRY and CDR2 SYGVKD. The CDR3 region is CAISLSEDSPYGYTF. For the CDR3, the DNA is TGTGCCATCAGCCTAAGCGAGGACAGCCCCTATGGCTACACCTTC.

This rearrangement joins TRBV28 to TRBJ1-2, with a weak D call TRBD1 (5 bases). Per germline, CDR1 MDHEN and CDR2 SYDVKM. CDR3 size: 14 residues. Between the trimmed V and J ends, which lost 8 bases and 7 bases, there was a span of 20 bases. The CDR3 DNA reads TGTGCCAGCCTCAGGAAACAGGCCTTCGGTGGCTACACCTTC. Translation: CASLRKQAFGGYTF.

The V call is TRBV2, the J call TRBJ1-2, with 7 positions matching TRBD1. This CDR3 has 14 residues. Losses at the gene ends were 0 bases for V and 4 bases for J; bases not matched to a gene: 2. Looked up from germline, CDR1 is SNHLY and CDR2 is FYNNEI. CDR3 region: CASSEAGGVYGYTF. The DNA of the CDR3 is TGTGCCAGCAGTGAAGCAGGGGGCGTCTATGGCTACACCTTC.

The chain is built from TRBV4-1 and TRBJ1-1; perhaps TRBD1 as D (6 bases). The V and J ends lost 5 bases and 0 bases respectively, with 16 bases between them. CDR3 length: 16 residues. Germline V gives CDR1 MGHRA, CDR2 YSYEKL. CDR3 residues: CASSLSQGLMNTEAFF. Written as DNA, the CDR3 is TGCGCCAGCAGCTTAAGTCAGGGGCTAATGAACACTGAAGCTTTCTTT.

V is TRBV28 and J is TRBJ1-4; D is possibly TRBD1 (5 bases). The V end lost 6 bases, the J end lost 0 bases, and 11 bases lay between the germline ends. Germline CDR1 is MDHEN and CDR2 is SYDVKM. The CDR3 sequence is 15 residues long. CDR3 DNA sequence: TGTGCCAGCAGGTACAGGAGTGCAACTAATGAAAAACTGTTTTTT. Amino acid sequence: CASRYRSATNEKLFF.